This is a list of T cell receptor beta chains from one sample in a study of cytomegalovirus exposure and HLA in healthy donors. TCRdb keeps only in-frame clones here, not all; method: immunoSEQ multiplex PCR. The sample yields about 77,000 clones, around 75% seen once. Material for sequencing was PBMCs. These receptors were obtained from a woman between 40 and 55 years old in good health and CMV-seronegative. CDR3s include the opening cysteine and the closing phenylalanine or tryptophan. D genes are given only for firm matches. The size field is filled for only some rows; it gives once, few, many or a size class.

J gene,V gene,clone size,D gene,CDR3 DNA,CDR3 protein
TRBJ2-7,TRBV2,-,TRBD1,TGTGCCAGCAGTGAAGGGGGGACAGGGTGGTACGAGCAGTACTTC,CASSEGGTGWYEQYF
TRBJ2-1,TRBV25-1,-,-,TGTGCCAGCAGTGAATGGGGCGGGACTGGGGTGGATGAGCAGTTCTTC,CASSEWGGTGVDEQFF
TRBJ1-2,TRBV29-1,few,-,TGCAGCGTTGAAGATTCATCAGGGTTTTGTGGCTACACCTTC,CSVEDSSGFCGYTF
TRBJ2-7,TRBV29-1,once,-,TGCAGCGTTGATACCGGGAGCTCCTACGAGCAGTACTTC,CSVDTGSSYEQYF
TRBJ2-3,TRBV2,once,TRBD1,TGTGCCAGCAGAGGACAGGGAAAAGATACGCAGTATTTT,CASRGQGKDTQYF
TRBJ2-5,TRBV11-3,-,TRBD1,TGTGCCAGCAGCTCAGGGACAGGGGGCGGTGAGACCCAGTACTTC,CASSSGTGGGETQYF
TRBJ2-7,TRBV11-2,-,-,TGTGCCAGCAGCCCTGACAGGCTGCGGGAGCAGTACTTC,CASSPDRLREQYF
TRBJ2-3,TRBV6-1,-,-,TGTGCCAGCAGTGAAATAATGGATACGCAGTATTTT,CASSEIMDTQYF
TRBJ2-5,TRBV28,-,-,TGTGCCAGCAGTTTTACAGGCATGGAGACCCAGTACTTC,CASSFTGMETQYF
TRBJ1-6,TRBV7-8,-,TRBD1,TGTGCCAGCAGCTTCGGACAGGATTCACCCCTCCACTTT,CASSFGQDSPLHF
TRBJ2-7,TRBV11-1,-,-,TGTGCCAGCAGCTGGGGGGACAGTCGCTACGAGCAGTACTTC,CASSWGDSRYEQYF
TRBJ2-3,TRBV5-6,-,-,TGTGCCAGCAGCTTTGGACAGCTTGGGCTGGATACGCAGTATTTT,CASSFGQLGLDTQYF
TRBJ2-7,TRBV28,-,TRBD2,TGTGCCAGCAGTTTGGTTATCACTAGCGGGATGAGGGAGCAGTACTTC,CASSLVITSGMREQYF
TRBJ2-2,TRBV4-3,-,TRBD1,TGCGCCAGCAGCCAAGGGGCTCGGACAGGGGGCGAGGACGGGGAGCTGTTTTTT,CASSQGARTGGEDGELFF
TRBJ1-1,TRBV5-6,-,-,TGTGCCAGCAGCGCCCTTCGCGGGACCCCCGGGAACACTGAAGCTTTCTTT,CASSALRGTPGNTEAFF
TRBJ2-6,TRBV5-4,-,-,TGTGCCAGCAGCTTGGCGAGGAGGGTCGGCTCTGGGGCCAACGTCCTGACTTTC,CASSLARRVGSGANVLTF
TRBJ2-7,TRBV7-9,-,TRBD1,TGTGCCAGCAGCTTAGGACAGGGTTCTTTGCAGGAAGCCTACGAGCAGTACTTC,CASSLGQGSLQEAYEQYF
TRBJ2-5,TRBV7-2,-,TRBD2,TGTGCCAGCAGCTTAGGCGCTAGCGGGACTTTGGCCGAGACCCAGTACTTC,CASSLGASGTLAETQYF
TRBJ1-1,TRBV5-1,-,-,TGCGCCAGCAGCCGGGCAGGGGTTAGAGACACTGAAGCTTTCTTT,CASSRAGVRDTEAFF
TRBJ2-7,TRBV20-1,once,TRBD2,TGCACAAGCGGGAGGGCTGAGGAGCAGTACTTC,CTSGRAEEQYF
TRBJ1-6,TRBV19,-,-,TGTGCCAGTAGTTCCATCCGAGACAGAAATAATTCACCCCTCCACTTT,CASSSIRDRNNSPLHF
TRBJ1-6,TRBV19,once,-,TGTGCCAGTAGCCCGGAGGGGGGGCGCGGGAGCAATTCACCCCTCCACTTT,CASSPEGGRGSNSPLHF
TRBJ1-4,TRBV27,-,-,TGTGCCAGCGGGGGGGCCCCGGGAACTAATGAAAAACTGTTTTTT,CASGGAPGTNEKLFF
TRBJ1-2,TRBV28,-,TRBD1,TGTGCGACGACCGGGACAGGGGATTCTCTACGGGGCTACACCTTC,CATTGTGDSLRGYTF
TRBJ2-2,TRBV19,-,TRBD1,TGTGCCAGTAGTGCCCGGGACAGACTGACCGGGGAGCTGTTTTTT,CASSARDRLTGELFF
TRBJ2-7,TRBV28,once,TRBD2,TGTGCCAGCAGTCTAAGCGGGAGTGAGTCCTACGAGCAGTACTTC,CASSLSGSESYEQYF